This entry is about one TCR beta chain. Its target is unknown. Among the donors, all were healthy bone marrow donors. This record comes from a study of cytomegalovirus exposure and HLA in healthy donors. Notes on the study in general: Later work associated around 18,000 TCR beta sequences with HLA alleles at 0.05 false discovery rate. In a later analysis, TCR beta V- and J-gene trimming was associated with a missense DCLRE1C variant.

It was with 60 Vbeta and 13 Jbeta primers that the PCR ran. The assay was immunoSEQ multiplex PCR, and TCRdb's table has in-frame clones only and misses some. This repertoire includes roughly 100,000 clones. There are 14 residues in the CDR3. J lost 7 bases, V lost 4 bases, and 4 bases had no gene match. CDR1 MNHEY and CDR2 SMNVEV come from the germline V gene (reference sequence). The receptor comes from a man in his forties or fifties in good health and CMV-seronegative. This chain joins TRBV27 and TRBJ1-6, with TRBD1 identical over 7 bases. The sample was PBMCs. Here the CDR3 DNA reads TGTGCCAGCAGTTCCCCGGGACAGAATTCACCCCTCCACTTT. It translates to CASSSPGQNSPLHF.